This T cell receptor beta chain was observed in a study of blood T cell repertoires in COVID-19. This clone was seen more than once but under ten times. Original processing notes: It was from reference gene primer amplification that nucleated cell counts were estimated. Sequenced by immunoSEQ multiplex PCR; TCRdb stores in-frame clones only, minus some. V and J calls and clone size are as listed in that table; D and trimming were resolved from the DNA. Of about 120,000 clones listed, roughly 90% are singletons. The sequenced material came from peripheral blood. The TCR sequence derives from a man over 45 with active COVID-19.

CDR3 in amino acids: CASSGSSGVYNEQFF. Here the CDR3 DNA reads TGTGCCAGCAGCGGATCTAGCGGGGTTTACAATGAGCAGTTCTTC. The rearrangement links TRBV9 to TRBJ2-1; 9 positions agree with TRBD2. V trimming: 3 bases; J trimming: 4 bases; junction bases outside the gene matches: 5. The germline V gene has CDR1 SGDLS and CDR2 YYNGEE. The CDR3 covers 15 residues.